This T cell receptor beta chain was identified in a study of shared clonotypes between healthy human individuals. Across the study: Donors were two women and a few men aged 18 to 49. Findings of the study overall: Unshared clonotypes carried lower generation probabilities than those common to all four donors.

Turning to this clone: The antigen is not known.

CD45RA+ naive and CD45RA-negative memory subsets were separated from CD4+ cells. Using immunoSEQ multiplex PCR, the repertoire was profiled, and TCRdb retains in-frame clones only, with some absent. Found here are approximately 1.5 million clones, 95% to 99% of them singletons; the top ten hold roughly 0.45%. Looked up from germline, CDR1 is DFQATT and CDR2 is SNEGSKA (reference sequence). V lost 7 bases and J 2 bases, leaving 7 bases between the germline ends. The CDR3 loop spans 11 amino acids. Sequencing input: naive CD4+ T cells sorted from blood. The subset: CD45RA+ positively selected. The clonotype comes from a man younger than 45 in good health. The chain couples TRBV20-1 to TRBJ2-3; D not certain. CDR3 sequence (DNA): TGCAGTGTCCCCACCACAGATACGCAGTATTTT. This gives the protein CSVPTTDTQYF.